This T cell receptor (beta chain) was sequenced for a study of beta chain features in type 1 diabetes. In its sample, this clone was seen a few times. The antigen is undetermined. There are 15 residues in the CDR3. Looked up from germline, CDR1 is KGHSH and CDR2 is LQKENI. Findings of the study overall: Equally in patients and controls, shorter templates might have been favored by PCR. TCRB CDR3s were moderately but significantly shorter in Type 1 diabetes patients in all four CD4+ subsets.

Every bit of the isolated RNA underwent reverse transcription, so sequencing read expressed TCRB transcripts. Produced via immunoSEQ multiplex PCR; TCRdb's table is partial and in-frame only. Among under 150,000 clones listed, approximately 10% were seen once. Sequencing was done on a sample of central memory CD4+ T cells from blood. This TCR derives from a man aged 25-40 years with type 1 diabetes. The V call is TRBV18, the J call TRBJ2-5; 10 bases map to TRBD1. The DNA matches TRBJ2-7 better at its end, which makes the J call doubtful. This CDR3 reads CASSPPGQGIGEQYF. The CDR3 DNA reads as TGTGCCAGCTCACCGCCGGGACAGGGGATCGGCGAGCAGTACTTC.